Described below is a single T cell receptor beta chain sequence and its context. Its matching antigen is unknown. The sample belongs to a study of identifying expanded T cells in peripheral blood. Study results and limitations: Clone count variance between approximately two-week samples rose with total template count. About 1.2 clones differed between technical replicates, versus approximately 17 and 20 over time.

Germline V lookup: CDR1 SGDLS, CDR2 YYNGEE. V lost 3 bases and J lost 12; bases outside the gene matches: 11. This CDR3 comprises 14 residues. Assay: immunoSEQ multiplex PCR; the TCRdb copy retains only in-frame clones and omits some. The sample has around 57,000 clones, about 87% seen once. No infections or other immune events were documented during collection. Sequencing was performed on blood. This clonotype was sampled from a person between 18 and 70 years old in good health. V is TRBV9 and J is TRBJ2-1; 8 positions match TRBD1. The CDR3 DNA is TGTGCCAGCAGCGCGTCCCACAGGGGGAGTAGGCAGTTCTTC. This sequence encodes CASSASHRGSRQFF.